These 21 T cell receptor beta chains originate from one sample sequenced in a study of regulatory T cells in long-lasting Graves disease. In building TCR beta libraries, iRepertoire HTBI primers were used together with Arm-PCR of CDR3 regions. TCRdb recomputed calls from the multiplex PCR reads with MiXCR, one row per CDR3 protein. The sample lists 400,000 to 650,000 distinct CDR3 sequences; 15% to 20% were seen once. Time point denoted: newly diagnosed GD, antithyroid drugs for less than 3 months. Following extraction of RNA from PBMCs, that RNA was used to make the TCR library. The same sample was also studied in work on T cells in Graves' hyperthyroidism and ophthalmopathy.

Here the sequenced sample was peripheral blood mononuclear cells (PBMCs), taken at new diagnosis, from a patient treated with antithyroid drugs. These receptor sequences come from a woman aged 35 to 59 with Graves disease.

This rearrangement joins TRBV5-1 to TRBJ2-1; 9 bases are a match to TRBD2. Trimming removed 4 bases from V and 9 bases from J; junction bases left unmatched: 14. CDR3 length: 16 residues. Germline V CDR1 and CDR2: SGHRS, YFSETQ. The CDR3 spells CASSPGTSPRTGEQFF. The CDR3 DNA follows: TGCGCCAGCAGCCCCGGGACTAGCCCGAGAACGGGTGAGCAGTTCTTC.

Concerning this clonotype itself: This sequence may be a read error, since a much larger clone differs from it by one base. V gene TRBV2 combines with J gene TRBJ2-1; 12 bases agree with TRBD2. This CDR3 has 13 residues. The V gene end was trimmed by 7 bases and the J gene end by 8 bases; junction bases not matched to a gene: 3. CDR1 and CDR2 from the germline V gene are SNHLY and FYNNEI. The CDR3 reads CASKASGGDEQFF. Written as DNA, the CDR3 is TGTGCCAGCAAGGCTAGCGGGGGGGATGAGCAGTTCTTC.

The rearrangement uses TRBV12-3 or TRBV12-4 and TRBJ1-2, with D maybe TRBD1 (5 bases). The V end lost 4 bases, the J end lost 6 bases, and 12 bases lay between the germline ends. CDR3 length: 13 amino acids. This chain's CDR3 is CASSSSGGNGYTF. The CDR3 DNA sequence: TGTGCCAGCAGTTCCTCGGGGGGGAATGGCTACACCTTC.

This clonotype was seen a handful of times. The chain combines TRBV10-3 with TRBJ2-7, with D perhaps assigned TRBD1 or TRBD2 (5 bases each). Germline V gives CDR1 ENHRY, CDR2 SYGVKD. CDR3 size: 14 residues. V was pared by 7 bases and J by 1 base, with 14 bases between. The DNA for the CDR3 is TGTGCCATCACTCGGGGTGGGGGTTCCTACGAGCAGTACTTC. Protein sequence: CAITRGGGSYEQYF.

This clonotype occurred many times. The chain combines TRBV7-9 with TRBJ2-3; D is perhaps TRBD1 (6 bases). V lost 3 bases and J 0 bases, leaving 7 bases between the germline ends. This CDR3 comprises 14 residues. The germline V gene encodes CDR1 SEHNR and CDR2 FQNEAQ (reference sequence). DNA of the CDR3: TGTGCCAGCAGCTTCGGACAGAGCACAGATACGCAGTATTTT. Residues: CASSFGQSTDTQYF.

The chain couples TRBV10-3 to TRBJ2-2, with no clear D. The CDR3 length is 12 residues. Germline values: CDR1 ENHRY, CDR2 SYGVKD. The V end was cut by 5 bases, the J end by 7 bases, with 8 bases between. CDR3 sequence (DNA): TGTGCCATCAGTTCATTGATCGGGGAGCTGTTTTTT. It specifies CAISSLIGELFF.

The chain carries TRBV20-1 and TRBJ1-3; 8 bases match TRBD1. The CDR3 loop spans 16 amino acids. Germline assignment: CDR1 DFQATT and CDR2 SNEGSKA (reference sequence). Trimming removed 2 bases from V and 0 bases from J; junction bases left unmatched: 6. The CDR3 DNA sequence: TGCAGTGCTAGACAATCGGACAGGGCCTCTGGAAACACCATATATTTT. Translation gives CSARQSDRASGNTIYF.

This clonotype was seen ten or more times. CDR3 loop: CASSLAKNIQYF. DNA of the CDR3: TGTGCCAGCAGTTTAGCCAAAAACATTCAGTACTTC. The chain carries TRBV3-1 and TRBJ2-4; D unresolved. The CDR3 runs to 12 residues. Trimming left V 6 bases short and J 0 bases short, with 3 bases between. Germline assignment: CDR1 LGHDT and CDR2 YNNKEL (reference sequence). Based on the CDR3 plus reference TRBV3-1 and TRBJ2-4, the full variable domain is DTAVSQTPKYLVTQMGNDKSIKCEQNLGHDTMYWYKQDSKKFLKIMFSYNNKELIINETVPNRFSPKSPDKAHLNLHINSLELGDSAVYFCASSLAKNIQYFGAGTRLSVL.

The chain carries TRBV11-2 and TRBJ2-3, with 10 bases matching TRBD2. Germline CDR1 SGHAT, CDR2 FQNNGV. V shed 5 bases, J shed 5 bases, and the junction held 7 bases outside the gene matches. CDR3 length: 15 residues. CDR3 protein: CASSRAGGAGDTQYF. In DNA, the CDR3 is TGTGCCAGCAGCCGAGCGGGGGGGGCTGGAGATACGCAGTATTTT.

In this sample, this clonotype turned up many times. The chain couples TRBV6-1 to TRBJ1-2, with a tentative D call TRBD1 (5 bases). The CDR3 has 14 amino acids. V was shortened by 6 bases and J by 7 bases, with 18 bases between the two germline ends. CDR1 is MNHNS, CDR2 SASEGT, per germline. The CDR3 DNA reads as TGTGCCAGCAGCTTACCGGACGGCCAGGGTGGCTACACCTTC. Protein product: CASSLPDGQGGYTF.

Worth noting for this clonotype: With a much larger clone just one base away, this may be a read error. V gene TRBV18 combines with J gene TRBJ2-5, with D hard to call. The length of the CDR3 is 13 residues. V was clipped by 8 bases and J by 5 bases, with 15 bases between them. CDR1 is KGHSH and CDR2 is LQKENI in the germline V gene. CDR3 protein: CASSPGRWETQYF. The DNA for the CDR3 is TGTGCCAGCAGCCCCGGACGGTGGGAGACCCAGTACTTC.

This clonotype was seen at least ten times. This chain uses TRBV5-1 with TRBJ1-1; D gene ambiguous. V lost 4 bases and J 0 bases, leaving 7 bases between the germline ends. Germline CDR1 and CDR2: SGHRS and YFSETQ. The CDR3 loop spans 13 amino acids. The CDR3 bases are TGCGCCAGCAGCAGACAAATGAACACTGAAGCTTTCTTT. As protein: CASSRQMNTEAFF.

This clonotype has a count of ten or more. This rearrangement joins TRBV3-1 to TRBJ2-1, with a tentative D call TRBD1 (6 bases). There are 16 residues in the CDR3. Germline values: CDR1 LGHDT, CDR2 YNNKEL (reference sequence). Deletions cut 1 base from V and 0 bases from J, with 10 bases between. Here the CDR3 DNA reads TGTGCCAGCAGCCAAGCCGGACAGCCCTCCTACAATGAGCAGTTCTTC. Protein: CASSQAGQPSYNEQFF.

CDR3 nucleotides: TGTGCCAGCAGCCCAGCGGGGGATGCCGGGGAGCTGTTTTTT. This encodes CASSPAGDAGELFF. The rearrangement uses TRBV6-1 and TRBJ2-2, with 8 bases identical to TRBD2. J lost 6 bases, V lost 6 bases, and 6 bases had no gene match. Germline assignment: CDR1 MNHNS and CDR2 SASEGT. This CDR3 has 14 amino acids.

This clonotype has a handful of counts. This chain connects TRBV19 to TRBJ1-2, with no clear D. V gave up 3 bases and J gave up 2 bases, with 10 bases separating them. The CDR3 totals 14 residues. CDR1 LNHDA and CDR2 SQIVND come from the germline V gene (reference sequence). The CDR3 is CASSISVGNYGYTF. CDR3 nucleotides: TGTGCCAGTAGTATTAGTGTCGGCAACTATGGCTACACCTTC.

This clonotype was found many times. The chain links TRBV2 to TRBJ2-7; TRBD2 agrees at 7 bases. Germline V gives CDR1 SNHLY, CDR2 FYNNEI. The V segment lost 2 bases and the J segment 0 bases; nucleotides outside the gene matches: 4. This CDR3 contains 15 residues. CDR3 amino acids: CASSESGVSSYEQYF. As DNA, the CDR3 is TGTGCCAGCAGTGAAAGCGGGGTAAGCTCCTACGAGCAGTACTTC.

This clonotype was seen at least ten times. The genes are TRBV4-2 and TRBJ1-1, with no clear D. V was shortened by 0 bases and J by 1 base, with 9 bases between the two germline ends. Looked up from germline, CDR1 is LGHNA and CDR2 is YNFKEQ. The CDR3 loop spans 15 amino acids. The CDR3 protein is CASSQEVGANTEAFF. The CDR3 region has the DNA TGTGCCAGCAGCCAAGAGGTTGGAGCGAACACTGAAGCTTTCTTT.

The chain has TRBV5-1 and TRBJ1-3; 7 positions match TRBD1. The CDR3 spans 14 residues. Germline loops: CDR1 SGHRS, CDR2 YFSETQ. Trimming removed 4 bases from V and 2 bases from J; junction bases left unmatched: 3. CDR3 residues: CASSHGTAGNTIYF. CDR3 nucleotides: TGCGCCAGCAGCCACGGGACAGCTGGAAACACCATATATTTT.

The rearrangement joins TRBV14 to TRBJ1-2; D is unresolved. Germline CDR1 SGHDN, CDR2 FVKESK. There are 16 residues in the CDR3. V was shortened by 1 base and J by 3 bases, with 15 bases between the two germline ends. The CDR3 coding sequence is TGTGCCAGCAGCCAAGTACACCTCGCGTGGGACTATGGCTACACCTTC. This codes for CASSQVHLAWDYGYTF.

The chain is built from TRBV4-1 and TRBJ2-1; the match to TRBD2 covers 7 bases. The V gene's germline CDR1 is MGHRA and CDR2 YSYEKL. V shed 1 base and J 2 bases; nucleotides not matched to a gene: 2. This CDR3 has 15 residues. The CDR3 DNA reads as TGCGCCAGCAGCCAAGGGGGGACTACCTACAATGAGCAGTTCTTC. It is translated as CASSQGGTTYNEQFF.

There are many counts of this clonotype. The rearrangement links TRBV5-1 to TRBJ2-7; 8 nucleotides line up with TRBD1. The trim removed 3 bases at V and 3 bases at J, leaving 5 bases unmatched. The germline V gene encodes CDR1 SGHRS and CDR2 YFSETQ. This CDR3 comprises 14 residues. CDR3 sequence: CASSYGQGLYEQYF. CDR3 DNA: TGCGCCAGCAGCTACGGACAGGGCCTCTACGAGCAGTACTTC. The full variable domain, in which reference TRBV5-1 and TRBJ2-7 provide the parts outside the CDR3, is KAGVTQTPRYLIKTRGQQVTLSCSPISGHRSVSWYQQTPGQGLQFLFEYFSETQRNKGNFPGRFSGRQFSNSRSEMNVSTLELGDSALYLCASSYGQGLYEQYFGPGTRLTVT.